The entry below gives a single T cell receptor (beta chain) sequence along with its context. The antigen remains unidentified. TCRdb fed the reads into MiXCR, producing one record per CDR3 protein. Here the sample spans fewer than 550,000 distinct CDR3 sequences, approximately 10% being singletons. The germline CDR1 and CDR2 sequences are SNHLY and FYNNEI. The CDR3 totals 13 residues. Trimming removed 1 base from V and 3 bases from J, with 5 bases in between. This sample is part of a study of T cell repertoires in cytomegalovirus infection. Study findings and constraints: The cumulative frequency of public TCR beta families distinguished individuals who carried CMV together with the relevant HLA. The study found HLA-C-restricted CMV-specific TCR beta clonotypes dominating the ex vivo response.

The origin of this receptor is a human donor in good health (CMV status not recorded). Some clones in this sample may be carry-over from other donors' samples. Input material: PBMCs. The V and J genes are TRBV2 and TRBJ2-3; D is undetermined. The chain's CDR3 is CASSEGQTDTQYF. CDR3 in DNA: TGTGCCAGCAGTGAAGGACAAACAGATACGCAGTATTTT.